The 10 T cell receptor beta chains in this list originate from one sample, sequenced in a study of blood T cell repertoires in COVID-19. Only in-frame clones appear in the TCRdb table, and some are missing; sequencing was by immunoSEQ multiplex PCR. The sample lists about 480,000 clones; approximately 90% were seen once. Material for sequencing was PBMCs or T cells enriched from blood (not recorded which). The receptors were sampled from a woman aged 40 to 55 who had recovered from COVID-19.

The chain links TRBV6-5 to TRBJ2-7; D might be TRBD1 (6 bases). Germline values: CDR1 MNHEY, CDR2 SVGAGI. This CDR3 contains 13 residues. The V gene lost 8 bases and the J gene lost 6 bases, with 17 bases spanning the gap. For the CDR3, the DNA is TGTGCCAGCGGAAGGACAGACACAGGCGAGCAGTACTTC. Translation gives CASGRTDTGEQYF.

This chain links TRBV7-6 with TRBJ2-7; D is ambiguous. CDR1 and CDR2 from the germline V gene are SGHVS and FNYEAQ. V shed 1 base and J shed 9 bases, with 19 bases lying between them. There are 15 residues in the CDR3. The CDR3 here is CASSLGSRRSYRQYF. CDR3 nucleotide sequence: TGTGCCAGCAGCTTAGGCTCTAGACGGTCGTACCGGCAGTACTTC.

The V gene is TRBV24-1, the J gene TRBJ2-2; D might be TRBD1 (6 bases). This CDR3 region has 14 residues. In germline, CDR1 is KGHDR, CDR2 SFDVKD. Trimming shortened V by 5 bases and J by 3 bases, and 9 bases separated the two germline ends. The CDR3 DNA reads as TGTGCCACCAGTGTTGGGGGCTACACCGGGGAGCTGTTTTTT. This translates into CATSVGGYTGELFF.

The chain is built from TRBV24-1 and TRBJ1-2; TRBD1 aligns across 8 bases. The V and J ends lost 3 bases and 8 bases, in that order; junction bases with no gene match: 16. The CDR3 consists of 17 residues. Per the germline V gene, CDR1 is KGHDR and CDR2 is SFDVKD. The CDR3 sequence: CATSDADRVKTSYGYTF. As DNA, the CDR3 is TGTGCCACCAGTGATGCGGACAGGGTAAAGACTTCGTACGGCTACACCTTC.

The chain employs TRBV10-3 and TRBJ2-7; D may be TRBD2 (5 bases). Germline CDR1 ENHRY, CDR2 SYGVKD. CDR3 length equals 12 residues. Trimming took off 10 bases at V and 7 bases at J, with 17 bases between the two ends. The chain's CDR3 is CATQDRPGEQYF. For the CDR3, the DNA is TGTGCCACTCAGGACCGGCCGGGGGAGCAGTACTTC.

The chain uses TRBV18 and TRBJ2-5; weak D call: TRBD2 (6 bases). The germline V gene has CDR1 KGHSH and CDR2 LQKENI. Trimming cost V 2 bases and J 5 bases, with 9 bases left between them. There are 13 residues in the CDR3. In DNA form, the CDR3 reads TGTGCCAGCTCACCAGAGGGGAGGGAGACCCAGTACTTC. This codes for CASSPEGRETQYF.

This chain uses TRBV25-1 with TRBJ1-2, with D hard to call. Germline V gene data show CDR1 as MGHDK and CDR2 as SYGVNS. V dropped 2 bases and J dropped 1 base, with 8 bases sitting between them. This CDR3 region has 14 residues. CDR3 bases: TGTGCCAGCAGTGAAGGGGAGGTTAACTATGGCTACACCTTC. Translation: CASSEGEVNYGYTF.

The gene calls are TRBV15 and TRBJ2-1; D perhaps matches TRBD2 (6 bases). The CDR3 is made up of 17 amino acids. CDR1 and CDR2 (germline): LNHNV, YYDKDF (reference sequence). Trimming removed 2 bases at V and 4 bases at J, with 18 bases between. For the CDR3, the DNA is TGTGCCACCAGCAGAAAAACCGGGACTCAAGATTACAATGAGCAGTTCTTC. This sequence encodes CATSRKTGTQDYNEQFF.

This chain uses TRBV28 with TRBJ1-3, with D possibly TRBD1 on 6 matching bases. Germline V gene data show CDR1 as MDHEN and CDR2 as SYDVKM. The CDR3 is made up of 19 amino acids. V was clipped by 3 bases and J by 0 bases, with 21 bases between them. The DNA of the CDR3 is TGTGCCAGCAGTTTCAAGGACAGACTGACTGATTCCTCTGGAAACACCATATATTTT. As protein: CASSFKDRLTDSSGNTIYF.

The chain has TRBV5-1 and TRBJ1-5, with D perhaps TRBD1 (5 bases). The germline V gene has CDR1 SGHRS and CDR2 YFSETQ. Trimming shortened V by 4 bases and J by 5 bases, and 16 bases separated the two germline ends. The CDR3 covers 15 residues. For the CDR3, the DNA is TGCGCCAGCAGCCCGGGCGGGGGATTGGATCAGCCCCAGCATTTT. Translated: CASSPGGGLDQPQHF.